This T cell receptor (beta chain) was identified during a study of T cells in Graves' hyperthyroidism and ophthalmopathy. This CDR3 has 15 amino acids. V lost 1 base, J lost 4 bases, and 11 bases lay in between. Germline V lookup: CDR1 LGHDT, CDR2 YNNKEL (reference sequence). TCR beta CDR3 regions were amplified from RNA transcripts. HTBI primers drove first-round RT-PCR of the TCR CDR3. TCRdb reanalysed the multiplex PCR reads using MiXCR and keeps one entry per CDR3 protein. The table shows more than 550,000 distinct CDR3 sequences, with around a sixth occurring only once. This clonotype has a count of ten or more.

This chain joins TRBV3-1 and TRBJ1-3; D unclear. The material sequenced was blood. This sequence was found in a woman between 50 and 59 years old with Graves' hyperthyroidism that later progressed to Graves' ophthalmopathy. The CDR3 region is CASSQASERGNTIYF. CDR3 bases: TGTGCCAGCAGCCAAGCGTCAGAGAGAGGAAACACCATATATTTT.